These T cell receptor beta chains were read from a single sample in a study of long-term antiretroviral therapy in people with HIV. The assay was immunoSEQ multiplex PCR, and TCRdb's table has in-frame clones only and misses some. Of 15,000 to 20,000 clones in the sample, around 84% were seen once. Sequenced here: unsorted PBMCs, sampled 0.1 years after starting antiretroviral therapy. These receptors all stem from a young man with HIV. Each CDR3 is given with its conserved first and last residue. The order of the fields is J gene, V gene, CDR3 protein.

>TRBJ1-1|TRBV9
CASSVGTEGEAFF
>TRBJ1-5|TRBV7-8
CASSPEVQPQHF
>TRBJ2-2|TRBV18
CASSPPVTNTGELFF
>TRBJ1-5|TRBV6-4
CASRGQPQHF
>TRBJ1-1|TRBV4-3
CASSQKGGGTEAFF
>TRBJ2-1|TRBV4-1
CASSQKLRGLSYNEQFF
>TRBJ2-7|TRBV10-3
CAIGQGSEQYF
>TRBJ1-5|TRBV18
CASSTGAGSNQPQHF
>TRBJ2-2|TRBV19
CASSRGATGELFF
>TRBJ2-5|TRBV19
CASRLAGQETQYF
>TRBJ1-6|TRBV2
CASSGQGVNSPLHF
>TRBJ1-1|TRBV4-2
CASSQERGINEAFF
>TRBJ1-1|TRBV7-2
CASSLLGGPAFF
>TRBJ2-2|TRBV7-6
CASSRVNTGELFF
>TRBJ2-5|TRBV6-1
CASTRSPEETQYF
>TRBJ2-1|TRBV6-4
CASSVSYSASRGNEQFF
>TRBJ1-1|TRBV28
CASSLRVPTEAFF
>TRBJ2-5|TRBV5-4
CASSPRGLAETQYF
>TRBJ1-2|TRBV2
CASSDANLSYGYTF
>TRBJ2-2|TRBV6-5
CASFGRGTGELFF
>TRBJ2-7|TRBV15
CATSLERTAYEQYF
>TRBJ1-2|TRBV30
CAWSVGLGGFYGYTF
>TRBJ1-1|TRBV4-2
CASSQESGPGGGNTEAFF
>TRBJ1-2|TRBV27
CASSSRRTYGYTF
>TRBJ2-5|TRBV5-8
CASSLGGQETQYF
>TRBJ2-7|TRBV6-5
CASSPGQGGREQYF
>TRBJ2-3|TRBV7-9
CASSSLTSGVADTQYF
>TRBJ2-2|TRBV5-3
CASSLPTGELFF
>TRBJ1-2|TRBV4-3
CASSQLLDRLLYYGYTF
>TRBJ2-7|TRBV28
CATYGRYEQYF
>TRBJ2-7|TRBV28
CASSFGTNYEQYF
>TRBJ1-5|TRBV7-2
CASSLARSVKPQHF
>TRBJ2-7|TRBV5-4
CASSLGSGGLYTEQYF
>TRBJ2-3|TRBV5-3
CARSFIPRAGDTQYF
>TRBJ2-2|TRBV5-6
CASRGLAGNTGELFF
>TRBJ2-2|TRBV5-4
CASSLGGLRENTGELFF
>TRBJ2-5|TRBV11-1
CASSPRVETQYF
>TRBJ2-2|TRBV6-1
CASIPEGRGAGELFF
>TRBJ2-7|TRBV18
CASSLKYGQGPRSSGPSGAYEQYF
>TRBJ1-5|TRBV6-1
CASRETGWNQPQHF
>TRBJ1-1|TRBV5-1
CASSLDGTVLEAFF
>TRBJ2-1|TRBV25-1
CASSELNEQFF
>TRBJ2-3|TRBV5-1
CASSLGLQGADTQYF
>TRBJ1-6|TRBV7-9
CASSLGDLGNSPLHF
>TRBJ2-2|TRBV7-8
CASSWPGLAGKGGSGELFF